The 20 T cell receptor beta chains below were found in one sample sequenced in a study of blood T cells in healthy people across ages. It was with a sample-barcoded 5' primer and a J-beta primer mix that a second PCR of about 6 to 12 cycles was run. Each CDR3 protein is one row after TCRdb ran MiXCR on the 5' RACE reads. The sample carries about a million distinct CDR3 sequences, 45% to 50% recorded once. Sequencing was carried out using blood. All receptors derive from a man aged 25-45 years in good health.

The chain joins TRBV9 to TRBJ2-2, with D perhaps TRBD1 (6 bases). Trimming removed 0 bases at V and 0 bases at J, with 9 bases between. The V gene's germline CDR1 is SGDLS and CDR2 YYNGEE. This CDR3 spans 16 amino acids. The CDR3 loop is CASSVEGTTNTGELFF. CDR3 sequence (DNA): TGTGCCAGCAGCGTAGAGGGGACAACGAACACCGGGGAGCTGTTTTTT.

This clonotype appeared once. The chain has TRBV12-3 or TRBV12-4 and TRBJ2-3, with 8 bases that match TRBD2. J was trimmed by 0 bases and V by 2 bases; bases with no gene match: 4. This CDR3 contains 16 residues. CDR3 DNA sequence: TGTGCCAGCAGTTTACTAGCGGGCCTAAGCACAGATACGCAGTATTTT. Translation: CASSLLAGLSTDTQYF.

The chain joins TRBV5-1 to TRBJ2-1; the D gene is possibly TRBD2 (6 bases). Trimming cost V 7 bases and J 2 bases, with 10 bases left between them. This CDR3 is built from 13 residues. Germline CDR1 and CDR2: SGHRS and YFSETQ. The CDR3 loop reads CASCGETYNEQFF. CDR3 DNA sequence: TGCGCCAGCTGCGGGGAAACCTACAATGAGCAGTTCTTC.

The rearrangement uses TRBV4-1 and TRBJ2-5, with 8 bases matching TRBD2. Looked up from germline, CDR1 is MGHRA and CDR2 is YSYEKL. The CDR3 is made up of 16 amino acids. With V trimmed by 4 bases and J by 3 bases, 10 bases remained unmatched. CDR3 coding DNA: TGCGCCAGCAGCCCCGGACTAGCCGAGACCGAAGAGACCCAGTACTTC. Translating it yields CASSPGLAETEETQYF.

This clonotype turned up a few times. The rearrangement links TRBV3-1 to TRBJ2-6; weak D call: TRBD2 (5 bases). CDR1 is LGHDT, CDR2 YNNKEL, per germline (reference sequence). The length of the CDR3 is 19 residues. The V gene lost 0 bases and the J gene lost 3 bases, with 18 bases spanning the gap. In DNA form, the CDR3 reads TGTGCCAGCAGCCAAGATAGCGCAGGCCCCTTGAATGGGGCCAACGTCCTGACTTTC. This translates into CASSQDSAGPLNGANVLTF. Combining the CDR3 with reference TRBV3-1 and TRBJ2-6 gives the whole variable domain DTAVSQTPKYLVTQMGNDKSIKCEQNLGHDTMYWYKQDSKKFLKIMFSYNNKELIINETVPNRFSPKSPDKAHLNLHINSLELGDSAVYFCASSQDSAGPLNGANVLTFGAGSRLTVL.

Written as DNA, the CDR3 is TGTGCCAGCAAGGAGGGGGTAGGGGAGACCCAGTACTTC. It specifies CASKEGVGETQYF. The V call is TRBV2, the J call TRBJ2-7; either TRBD1 or TRBD2 may fit D (6 bases each). The J call may be wrong; the DNA end is better matched by TRBJ2-5. CDR3 length equals 13 residues. The germline CDR1 and CDR2 sequences are SNHLY and FYNNEI.

This rearrangement joins TRBV29-1 to TRBJ2-7; D remains unclear. Per the germline V gene, CDR1 is SQVTM and CDR2 is ANQGSEA. CDR3 length equals 13 residues. V lost 6 bases, J lost 0 bases, and 12 bases lay in between. The CDR3 loop is CSVQSVSSYEQYF. CDR3 DNA: TGCAGCGTCCAATCCGTATCCTCCTACGAGCAGTACTTC.

J is TRBJ1-5 and V is TRBV6-1; TRBD1 is a possible D gene (5 bases). Trimming removed 2 bases from V and 6 bases from J, with 11 bases in between. The CDR3 contains 14 residues. Germline lookup yields CDR1 MNHNS and CDR2 SASEGT. The DNA for the CDR3 is TGTGCCAGCAGTGAATCAGGGATGTTTCAGCCCCAGCATTTT. Translating gives CASSESGMFQPQHF.

This clonotype was picked up a small number of times. The chain carries TRBV27 and TRBJ2-1; TRBD2 matches 11 bases. Germline CDR1 reads MNHEY; CDR2 reads SMNVEV (reference sequence). The V gene end was trimmed by 1 base and the J gene end by 7 bases; junction bases not matched to a gene: 9. The CDR3 runs to 17 residues. The CDR3, as DNA: TGTGCCAGCAGTTTATTAGTAGCGGGGGGGCCTTCTAATGAGCAGTTCTTC. Encoded protein: CASSLLVAGGPSNEQFF.

CDR3 sequence (DNA): TGCGCCAGCAGCCTGGGACTAGCGGTGCCCTACGAGCAGTACTTC. This translates into CASSLGLAVPYEQYF. The V call is TRBV4-3, the J call TRBJ2-7; 11 nucleotides line up with TRBD2. CDR1 LGHNA and CDR2 YSLEER come from the germline V gene. V dropped 4 bases and J dropped 2; count of bases not matched to a gene: 4. The CDR3 sequence is 15 residues long.

V usage is TRBV5-1 and J usage is TRBJ2-4; 8 bases align to TRBD1. The assigned J gene may be wrong: the sequence end matches TRBJ2-7 better. The CDR3 extends over 14 amino acids. The germline V gene has CDR1 SGHRS and CDR2 YFSETQ. The CDR3 loop reads CASIPTLGTGEQYF. The CDR3 bases are TGCGCCAGCATCCCCACTTTGGGGACAGGCGAGCAGTACTTC.

CDR3 loop: CASMGLASDTQYF. CDR3 nucleotide sequence: TGTGCCAGCATGGGACTAGCCTCGGATACGCAGTATTTT. V is TRBV4-2 and J is TRBJ2-3; TRBD2 matches at 9 bases. V gave up 7 bases and J gave up 6 bases; unmatched junction bases: 5. The germline gives CDR1 LGHNA, CDR2 YNFKEQ. This CDR3 has 13 amino acids.

This clonotype turned up a few times. The chain couples TRBV2 to TRBJ2-1; 8 bases agree with TRBD1. The end of the DNA fits TRBJ2-7 better, so the J call may be wrong. This CDR3 comprises 15 residues. Germline V lookup: CDR1 SNHLY, CDR2 FYNNEI. CDR3 amino acids: CASSQDRATYNEQYF. The CDR3 region has the DNA TGTGCCAGCAGTCAGGACAGGGCCACCTACAATGAGCAGTACTTC.

This chain links TRBV28 with TRBJ2-3, with D possibly being TRBD2 (5 bases). The CDR3 runs to 16 residues. Germline lookup yields CDR1 MDHEN and CDR2 SYDVKM. V shed 10 bases and J shed 5 bases, with 25 bases lying between them. The CDR3 sequence: CATGPYSSGIRDTQYF. DNA of the CDR3: TGTGCCACCGGACCGTACTCCAGCGGAATCAGAGATACGCAGTATTTT.

The V and J genes are TRBV2 and TRBJ2-7; TRBD1 might be the D (6 bases). The CDR3 has 15 residues. Germline V gene data show CDR1 as SNHLY and CDR2 as FYNNEI. Trimming left V 3 bases short and J 0 bases short, with 12 bases between. The CDR3 protein is CASSEAPRGSYEQYF. The CDR3, as DNA: TGTGCCAGCAGTGAGGCCCCCAGGGGCTCCTACGAGCAGTACTTC.

On this clonotype: A single base separates this from a much larger clone, so it may be a read error. The rearrangement joins TRBV6-5 to TRBJ2-5, with D tentatively TRBD1 (6 bases). Per the germline V gene, CDR1 is MNHEY and CDR2 is SVGAGI. The CDR3 contains 14 residues. The CDR3 reads CSSRRTASQETQYF. DNA of the CDR3: TGTTCCAGCAGAAGGACAGCCTCCCAAGAGACCCAGTACTTC.

This chain links TRBV5-1 with TRBJ1-5; unclear D gene. CDR1 and CDR2 from the germline V gene are SGHRS and YFSETQ. V was pared by 0 bases and J by 5 bases, with 9 bases between. The CDR3 length is 14 residues. DNA of the CDR3: TGCGCCAGCAGCTTGGAGTCGCGGGATCAGCCCCAGCATTTT. It encodes CASSLESRDQPQHF. Full variable domain (rest looked up from reference TRBV5-1 and TRBJ1-5): KAGVTQTPRYLIKTRGQQVTLSCSPISGHRSVSWYQQTPGQGLQFLFEYFSETQRNKGNFPGRFSGRQFSNSRSEMNVSTLELGDSALYLCASSLESRDQPQHFGDGTRLSIL.

The CDR3 nucleotides are TGTGCCAGCAACTCCTTCGGGACGGCAACCTACGAGCAGTACTTC. Amino acid sequence: CASNSFGTATYEQYF. This chain links TRBV6-1 with TRBJ2-7; D may be TRBD1 or TRBD2 (5 bases each). Germline V gene data show CDR1 as MNHNS and CDR2 as SASEGT. The V end was cut by 7 bases, the J end by 2 bases, with 18 bases between. CDR3 length equals 15 residues.

This clonotype was picked up a small number of times. The CDR3 protein is CSVRVDTDNEQFF. The CDR3 coding sequence is TGCAGCGTTCGGGTGGACACTGACAATGAGCAGTTCTTC. The chain combines TRBV29-1 with TRBJ2-1, with D maybe TRBD1 (5 bases). CDR3 length: 13 residues. Germline CDR1 SQVTM, CDR2 ANQGSEA. V lost 5 bases and J 5 bases, leaving 13 bases between the germline ends.

The chain has TRBV21-1 and TRBJ2-3; the DNA was not used to check the table's D call, TRBD2. TRBV21-1 is assigned pseudogene status. This CDR3 comprises 16 residues. The CDR3: CASSKASGGSTDTQYF. For the CDR3, the DNA is TGTGCCAGCAGCAAAGCGAGCGGGGGGTCCACAGATACGCAGTATTTT.